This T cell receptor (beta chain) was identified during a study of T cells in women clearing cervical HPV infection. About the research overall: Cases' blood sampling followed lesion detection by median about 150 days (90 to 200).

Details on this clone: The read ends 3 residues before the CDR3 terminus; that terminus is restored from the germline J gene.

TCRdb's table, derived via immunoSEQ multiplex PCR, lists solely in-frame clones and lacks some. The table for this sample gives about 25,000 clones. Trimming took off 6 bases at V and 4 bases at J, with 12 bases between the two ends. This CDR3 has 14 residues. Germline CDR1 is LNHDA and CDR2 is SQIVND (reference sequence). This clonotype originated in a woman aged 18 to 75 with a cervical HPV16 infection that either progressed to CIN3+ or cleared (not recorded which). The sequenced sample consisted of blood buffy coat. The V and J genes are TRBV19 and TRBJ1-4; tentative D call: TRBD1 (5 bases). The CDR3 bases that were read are TGTGCCAGTAGGCCTGACAGCCATAATGAAAAA. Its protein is CASRPDSHNEK. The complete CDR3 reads CASRPDSHNEKLFF.